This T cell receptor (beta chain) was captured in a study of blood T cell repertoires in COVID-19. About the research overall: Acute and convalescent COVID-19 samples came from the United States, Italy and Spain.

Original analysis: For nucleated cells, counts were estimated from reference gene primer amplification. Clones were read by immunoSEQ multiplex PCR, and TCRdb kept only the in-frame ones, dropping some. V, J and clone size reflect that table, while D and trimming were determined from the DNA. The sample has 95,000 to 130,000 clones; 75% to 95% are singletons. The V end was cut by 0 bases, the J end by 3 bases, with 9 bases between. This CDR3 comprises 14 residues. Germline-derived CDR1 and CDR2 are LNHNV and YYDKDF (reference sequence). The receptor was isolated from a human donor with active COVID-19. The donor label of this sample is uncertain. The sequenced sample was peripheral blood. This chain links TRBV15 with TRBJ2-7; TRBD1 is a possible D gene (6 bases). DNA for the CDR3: TGTGCCACCAGCAGAGACAGGGGCCACTACGAGCAGTACTTC. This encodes CATSRDRGHYEQYF. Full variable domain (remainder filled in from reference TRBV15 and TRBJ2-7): DAMVIQNPRYQVTQFGKPVTLSCSQTLNHNVMYWYQQKSSQAPKLLFHYYDKDFNNEADTPDNFQSRRPNTSFCFLDIRSPGLGDTAMYLCATSRDRGHYEQYFGPGTRLTVT.